The sequence of this TCR beta chain was determined in a study of blood T cell repertoires in COVID-19. Background on the study: Donors in the United States, Italy and Spain gave samples during acute or convalescent COVID-19. Nucleic acid was either cDNA or gDNA, and it came from T cells, B-cell-depleted T cells, or PBMCs.

Authors' analysis steps: How many nucleated cells were present was estimated from reference gene primer amplification. Repertoires were generated with immunoSEQ multiplex PCR, while TCRdb's copy carries only in-frame clones and drops some. V, J and clone size are taken as reported in that table, and D and trimming were inferred from the DNA itself. This sample has around 200,000 clones, with 65% to 85% found just once. Germline assignment: CDR1 SEHNR and CDR2 FQNEAQ (reference sequence). CDR3 length equals 16 residues. V was clipped by 4 bases and J by 2 bases; unmatched bases: 5. The source of this sequence is a woman of 80 years or more with acute or convalescent COVID-19. V is TRBV7-9 and J is TRBJ2-3; TRBD1 aligns across 11 bases. Sequenced input: peripheral blood. The CDR3 loop is CASSSGTGGDTDTQYF. In nucleotides, the CDR3 is TGTGCCAGCAGCTCTGGGACAGGGGGGGACACAGATACGCAGTATTTT.